The 25 T cell receptor beta chains in this list originate from one sample, sequenced in a study of CD4 and CD8 cells across lung adenocarcinoma regions. TCRdb used MiXCR to reprocess the PCR reads, holding one entry per CDR3 protein. The data contain approximately 12,000 distinct CDR3 sequences, approximately 50% of them singletons. The specimen was CD8+ T cells from the margin of a lung tumor. The receptors were gathered from a female donor with lung adenocarcinoma. The CD4 and CD8 labels of this study may be unreliable.

The chain uses TRBV27 and TRBJ2-4; TRBD1 might be the D (5 bases). Germline values: CDR1 MNHEY, CDR2 SMNVEV (reference sequence). CDR3 size: 15 residues. V lost 3 bases and J 13 bases, leaving 22 bases between the germline ends. The CDR3 here is CASSLGPPGKDTQYF. In nucleotides, the CDR3 is TGTGCCAGCAGTTTGGGGCCGCCAGGCAAAGATACGCAGTACTTC.

This clonotype was counted a few times. The genes are TRBV6-1 and TRBJ2-1; 8 bases agree with TRBD1. From germline, CDR1 is MNHNS and CDR2 SASEGT. V shed 3 bases and J 3 bases; nucleotides not matched to a gene: 13. This CDR3 spans 18 amino acids. The CDR3 bases are TGTGCCAGCAGTGACCCAATAAAGACAGGGGTCGTCTACAATGAGCAGTTCTTC. This codes for CASSDPIKTGVVYNEQFF.

Turning to this clonotype: At one of its ends the junction is not consistent with the germline gene, which may arise from a read error. This chain joins TRBV6-5 and TRBJ2-1; a possible D gene is TRBD2 (7 bases). CDR3 length: 15 residues. The germline V gene encodes CDR1 MNHEY and CDR2 SVGAGI. This CDR3 reads CASIYREGLYNEQFF. In nucleotides, the CDR3 is TGTGCCAGCATTTACAGGGAGGGTTTATACAATGAGCAGTTCTTC.

This clonotype was seen many times. V is TRBV6-1 and J is TRBJ1-2; 7 bases fit TRBD1. J lost 0 bases, V lost 2 bases, and 0 bases had no gene match. Germline CDR1 reads MNHNS; CDR2 reads SASEGT. This CDR3 contains 14 residues. The CDR3 reads CASSEQGANYGYTF. The CDR3 DNA sequence: TGTGCCAGCAGTGAACAGGGGGCTAACTATGGCTACACCTTC.

This clonotype appeared once. This chain connects TRBV27 to TRBJ2-5; TRBD2 matches at 7 bases. The DNA matches TRBJ2-7 better at its end, which makes the J call doubtful. The CDR3 has 15 amino acids. Germline CDR1 and CDR2: MNHEY and SMNVEV (reference sequence). CDR3 bases: TGTGCCAGCAGTTTCCGCAGCGGGAATGCCTACGAGCAGTACTTC. This translates into CASSFRSGNAYEQYF.

This clonotype was recorded at least ten times. The chain recombines TRBV7-2 with TRBJ2-3; D remains ambiguous. V lost 5 bases, J lost 0 bases, and 6 bases lay in between. This CDR3 has 13 residues. Germline V lookup: CDR1 SGHTA, CDR2 FQGNSA. The CDR3 bases are TGTGCCAGCAGCCTGATTAGCACAGATACGCAGTATTTT. This codes for CASSLISTDTQYF.

Only a few counts were recorded for this clonotype. This chain's CDR3 is CAGSVGGDTETQYF. In DNA form, the CDR3 reads TGTGCGGGGAGTGTGGGCGGGGACACAGAGACGCAGTACTTC. The V and J genes are TRBV27 and TRBJ2-1, with D perhaps TRBD1 or TRBD2 (6 bases each). The J call may be incorrect, as the DNA end agrees better with TRBJ2-7. Germline lookup yields CDR1 MNHEY and CDR2 SMNVEV (reference sequence). The CDR3 contains 14 residues.

This rearrangement joins TRBV27 to TRBJ1-2; 8 nucleotides align to TRBD1. The CDR3 has 13 amino acids. The ends lost 6 bases at V and 5 bases at J; junction bases unmatched: 5. Germline V gene data show CDR1 as MNHEY and CDR2 as SMNVEV (reference sequence). The chain's CDR3 is CASSRQGMYGYTF. The CDR3 region has the DNA TGTGCCAGCAGCCGACAGGGGATGTATGGCTACACCTTC.

V and J are TRBV27 and TRBJ2-3; maybe TRBD2 (7 bases). The end of the DNA aligns better with TRBJ2-7, so the J call may be wrong. Looked up from germline, CDR1 is MNHEY and CDR2 is SMNVEV (reference sequence). CDR3 size: 13 residues. CDR3 sequence: CARGLQGKDTQYF. The CDR3 DNA is TGTGCCAGGGGACTACAGGGCAAAGACACGCAGTACTTC.

This chain links TRBV10-1 with TRBJ2-1; D call uncertain. This CDR3 is built from 15 residues. Looked up from germline, CDR1 is WNHNN and CDR2 is SYGVQD (reference sequence). V gave up 7 bases and J gave up 6 bases, with 19 bases separating them. CDR3 region: CASIQGVQRTNEQFF. The CDR3 DNA follows: TGCGCCAGCATTCAAGGAGTTCAGAGGACCAATGAGCAGTTCTTC.

This rearrangement joins TRBV4-1 to TRBJ2-3, with D tentatively TRBD1 or TRBD2 (5 bases each). The V gene's germline CDR1 is MGHRA and CDR2 YSYEKL. V lost 9 bases, J lost 12 bases, and 22 bases lay in between. This CDR3 spans 13 amino acids. The CDR3 region has the DNA TGCGCCAGGGGCCAGGGAGCCTACAACACTCAGTATTTT. Translation gives CARGQGAYNTQYF.

The chain recombines TRBV6-1 with TRBJ2-1; TRBD1 agrees at 8 bases. The J call is in doubt because the DNA end fits TRBJ2-7 better. Germline-derived CDR1 and CDR2 are MNHNS and SASEGT. CDR3 length equals 13 residues. The CDR3 loop is CASSEDRVDEQYF. CDR3 DNA: TGTGCCAGCAGTGAGGACAGGGTGGACGAGCAGTACTTC.

The chain has TRBV10-1 and TRBJ2-5; 8 nucleotides align to TRBD2. In germline, CDR1 is WNHNN, CDR2 SYGVQD (reference sequence). The CDR3 is 15 residues long. V dropped 0 bases and J dropped 11; count of bases not matched to a gene: 11. This CDR3 reads CASSESPGGGDEQYF. For the CDR3, the DNA is TGCGCCAGCAGTGAGTCCCCGGGAGGGGGGGATGAGCAGTACTTC.

The chain combines TRBV5-1 with TRBJ2-3, with no clear D. The CDR3 is made up of 14 amino acids. The germline V gene encodes CDR1 SGHRS and CDR2 YFSETQ. Trimming took 3 bases from V and 2 from J, leaving 10 bases between them. Here the CDR3 reads CASSSDRNTDTQYF. The CDR3 DNA sequence: TGCGCCAGCAGCTCGGACCGAAACACAGATACGCAGTATTTT.

This clonotype was detected many times. CDR3 in DNA: TGTGCCTGGAGAAACAAGGGGGGTAGTGAGACCCAGTACTTC. Translation: CAWRNKGGSETQYF. V gene TRBV30 combines with J gene TRBJ2-5, with D perhaps being TRBD1 or TRBD2 (6 bases each). The CDR3 runs to 14 residues. Germline values: CDR1 GTSNPN, CDR2 SVGIG (reference sequence). V was clipped by 3 bases and J by 5 bases, with 16 bases between them. Based on the CDR3 plus reference TRBV30 and TRBJ2-5, the full variable domain is SQTIHQWPATLVQPVGSPLSLECTVEGTSNPNLYWYRQAAGRGLQLLFYSVGIGQISSEVPQNLSASRPQDRQFILSSKKLLLSDSGFYLCAWRNKGGSETQYFGPGTRLLVL.

This chain connects TRBV5-1 to TRBJ2-6, with 7 bases identical to TRBD2. The CDR3 spans 16 residues. V was pared by 5 bases and J by 2 bases, with 7 bases of the junction left unmatched. CDR1 and CDR2 (germline): SGHRS, YFSETQ. The CDR3 is CASSGGGVAGANVLTF. The DNA of the CDR3 is TGCGCCAGCAGTGGGGGGGGAGTTGCTGGGGCCAACGTCCTGACTTTC.

The V and J genes are TRBV10-2 and TRBJ2-5; 8 nucleotides match TRBD2. The closer fit of TRBJ2-7 to the DNA end suggests the J call may be wrong. Germline CDR1 is WSHSY and CDR2 is SAAADI. The CDR3 has 13 amino acids. CDR3 nucleotides: TGCGCCAGCAAGAGCGGGGGAGCCTACGAGCAGTACTTC. It encodes CASKSGGAYEQYF.

Within the sample, this clonotype is medium-sized. J is TRBJ1-5 and V is TRBV6-1; TRBD1 is a possible D gene (6 bases). Trimming stripped 3 bases from V and 4 bases from J, with 7 bases between. The CDR3 has 13 amino acids. CDR1 and CDR2 from the germline V gene are MNHNS and SASEGT. CDR3 in amino acids: CASSDDRNQPQHF. The CDR3, as DNA: TGTGCCAGCAGTGACGACAGGAATCAGCCCCAGCATTTT.

J is TRBJ2-3 and V is TRBV6-5, with TRBD2 matching 7 bases. The germline V gene encodes CDR1 MNHEY and CDR2 SVGAGI. This CDR3 spans 19 amino acids. V lost 0 bases, J lost 3 bases, and 15 bases stayed unmatched. Here the CDR3 DNA reads TGTGCCAGCAGTTACTCGAGTATGGGGGAGGGCCCTCGTACAGATACGCAGTATTTT. Translated: CASSYSSMGEGPRTDTQYF.

As regards this clonotype: The junction differs from germline at one of its ends, possibly a read error. The rearrangement joins TRBV6-4 to TRBJ2-5; 7 bases align to TRBD2. CDR3 size: 15 residues. Germline CDR1 and CDR2: MRHNA and SNTAGT. The CDR3 protein is CAGGDGSREAETQYF. The DNA of the CDR3 is TGTGCCGGGGGTGACGGGAGCCGGGAGGCAGAGACCCAGTATTTC.

The chain employs TRBV20-1 and TRBJ2-4, with TRBD1 matching over 7 bases. J gave up 0 bases and V 5 bases, and 13 bases lay outside the gene matches. The germline V gene has CDR1 DFQATT and CDR2 SNEGSKA (reference sequence). The CDR3 length is 17 residues. The CDR3 DNA reads TGCAGTGCTCTATCCCCGACAGGGCCTCTAGCCAAAAACATTCAGTACTTC. Its translation is CSALSPTGPLAKNIQYF.

This chain connects TRBV6-5 to TRBJ2-1; no definite D call. The germline V gene encodes CDR1 MNHEY and CDR2 SVGAGI. With 4 bases removed from V and 2 bases from J, the gap between germline ends came to 3 bases. The CDR3 runs 12 residues. The CDR3 region is CASSSPYNEQFF. CDR3 in DNA: TGTGCCAGCAGTTCCCCCTACAATGAGCAGTTCTTC.

About this clonotype: At one end, the junction sequence differs from germline, possibly due to a read error. The gene calls are TRBV10-1 and TRBJ2-5; D remains unclear. This CDR3 contains 14 residues. Germline V gene lookup returns CDR1 WNHNN and CDR2 SYGVQD (reference sequence). The CDR3 protein is CAGSEVRDRETQYF. In DNA, the CDR3 is TGCGCCGGCAGCGAGGTGCGTGACCGAGAGACCCAGTACTTC.

The chain uses TRBV7-2 and TRBJ2-3; 7 bases line up with TRBD2. CDR1 and CDR2 (germline): SGHTA, FQGNSA. V trimming: 2 bases; J trimming: 6 bases; junction bases outside the gene matches: 5. This CDR3 region has 14 residues. The CDR3 protein is CASSLWGLSDTQYF. The CDR3 DNA reads TGTGCCAGCAGCTTATGGGGACTATCCGATACGCAGTATTTT.

The chain employs TRBV6-1 and TRBJ2-5; no reliable D call. The J call may be mistaken, given a closer DNA end match to TRBJ2-1. CDR1 and CDR2 (germline): MNHNS, SASEGT. The CDR3 totals 11 residues. CDR3 sequence: CASTKGNEQFF. CDR3 nucleotides: TGTGCCAGCACGAAGGGAAATGAGCAGTTCTTC.